Listed below are T cell receptor beta chains from one sample, sequenced in a study of blood T cell repertoires in COVID-19. Repertoires were generated with immunoSEQ multiplex PCR, while TCRdb's copy carries only in-frame clones and drops some. The sample contains over 85,000 clones, 65% to 80% of which appear only once. Sequencing was done on a sample of peripheral blood. These receptors were taken from an older woman with acute or convalescent COVID-19. CDR3s leave out the opening cysteine and the closing phenylalanine or tryptophan.

v_call: TRBV28
j_call: TRBJ1-1
cdr3_aa: ASSLPDTGRGPEAF

v_call: TRBV5-1
j_call: TRBJ2-3
cdr3_aa: ASSFGGESDTQY

v_call: TRBV5-1
j_call: TRBJ1-1
cdr3_aa: ASSAGQGGEAF

v_call: TRBV6-1
j_call: TRBJ2-2
cdr3_aa: ASSDPGQIIRELF

v_call: TRBV29-1
j_call: TRBJ2-1
cdr3_aa: SVGRQGNEQF

v_call: TRBV6-4
j_call: TRBJ1-2
cdr3_aa: ARYREYGYT

v_call: TRBV9
j_call: TRBJ2-7
cdr3_aa: ASSVASGGSHEQY

v_call: TRBV24-1
j_call: TRBJ1-4
cdr3_aa: ATSDLTNGKLF

v_call: TRBV4-2
j_call: TRBJ2-3
cdr3_aa: ASSSPGQTDTQY

v_call: TRBV7-9
j_call: TRBJ1-2
cdr3_aa: ASSTRTGKVGGYT

v_call: TRBV5-1
j_call: TRBJ1-1
cdr3_aa: ASSSNRGKNTEAF

v_call: TRBV20-1
j_call: TRBJ1-5
cdr3_aa: SASGQQPQH

v_call: TRBV3-1/TRBV3-2
j_call: TRBJ2-7
cdr3_aa: ASSHGLDEQY

v_call: TRBV7-2
j_call: TRBJ1-1
cdr3_aa: ASSLFSQAPGQSA

v_call: TRBV15
j_call: TRBJ2-2
cdr3_aa: ATPVGPTGELF

v_call: TRBV24-1
j_call: TRBJ2-3
cdr3_aa: ATSDWASSTDTQY

v_call: TRBV7-2
j_call: TRBJ2-7
cdr3_aa: ASSLARTSGYEQY

v_call: TRBV29-1
j_call: TRBJ1-3
cdr3_aa: SVAVNTWGTGNTIY

v_call: TRBV30
j_call: TRBJ2-3
cdr3_aa: AWSVGTGGLGTDTQY

v_call: TRBV10-3
j_call: TRBJ2-1
cdr3_aa: AIRASGGAYNEQF

v_call: TRBV19
j_call: TRBJ1-3
cdr3_aa: ASSTGIYSGNTIY

v_call: TRBV3-1/TRBV3-2
j_call: TRBJ1-5
cdr3_aa: ASSRLGTGVNQPQH

v_call: TRBV3-1/TRBV3-2
j_call: TRBJ1-1
cdr3_aa: ASSPVGQRGEAF

v_call: TRBV5-1
j_call: TRBJ1-4
cdr3_aa: ASSFGTGATNEKLF

v_call: TRBV6-5
j_call: TRBJ1-1
cdr3_aa: ASSYGWEGTEAF

v_call: TRBV25-1
j_call: TRBJ1-1
cdr3_aa: ASSEVDRTGSTEAF

v_call: TRBV18
j_call: TRBJ1-3
cdr3_aa: ASSPLARADGNTIY

v_call: TRBV29-1
j_call: TRBJ2-3
cdr3_aa: SVEPGDTQY

v_call: TRBV30
j_call: TRBJ1-2
cdr3_aa: AWRGQGRDGYT

v_call: TRBV6-5
j_call: TRBJ2-5
cdr3_aa: ASSPRRGETQY

v_call: TRBV6-2/TRBV6-3
j_call: TRBJ2-2
cdr3_aa: ASSREGGSLGGELF

v_call: TRBV30
j_call: TRBJ1-4
cdr3_aa: AWTSGNNEKLF

v_call: TRBV7-3
j_call: TRBJ1-5
cdr3_aa: ASSLTPGVDQPQH

v_call: TRBV24-1
j_call: TRBJ1-1
cdr3_aa: ATSRGTEAF

v_call: TRBV5-1
j_call: TRBJ1-3
cdr3_aa: ASSPPGQSSGNTIY

v_call: TRBV6-6
j_call: TRBJ2-1
cdr3_aa: ASSTGTTYTYNEQF

v_call: TRBV7-8
j_call: TRBJ1-1
cdr3_aa: ASSGARVATFAEAF

v_call: TRBV4-3
j_call: TRBJ1-2
cdr3_aa: ASSQDPGFKAGYT

v_call: TRBV10-2
j_call: TRBJ1-5
cdr3_aa: ASSDSGLPQPQH

v_call: TRBV12-3/TRBV12-4
j_call: TRBJ2-7
cdr3_aa: ASSLQGAYEQY

v_call: TRBV6-5
j_call: TRBJ1-1
cdr3_aa: ASSYVGGGSTEAF

v_call: TRBV5-1
j_call: TRBJ1-6
cdr3_aa: ASNSGQWNSPLH

v_call: TRBV13
j_call: TRBJ2-1
cdr3_aa: ASRRLPERGWDNEQF

v_call: TRBV5-1
j_call: TRBJ1-2
cdr3_aa: ASSSTGESFDYGYT

v_call: TRBV2
j_call: TRBJ1-4
cdr3_aa: ASSSRGSKKLF

v_call: TRBV5-1
j_call: TRBJ2-6
cdr3_aa: ASIDSGGANVLT

v_call: TRBV30
j_call: TRBJ1-2
cdr3_aa: ARQKEHGYT

v_call: TRBV2
j_call: TRBJ2-1
cdr3_aa: ASQAGLAWNEQF

v_call: TRBV7-2
j_call: TRBJ2-1
cdr3_aa: ASSSLRGEQF